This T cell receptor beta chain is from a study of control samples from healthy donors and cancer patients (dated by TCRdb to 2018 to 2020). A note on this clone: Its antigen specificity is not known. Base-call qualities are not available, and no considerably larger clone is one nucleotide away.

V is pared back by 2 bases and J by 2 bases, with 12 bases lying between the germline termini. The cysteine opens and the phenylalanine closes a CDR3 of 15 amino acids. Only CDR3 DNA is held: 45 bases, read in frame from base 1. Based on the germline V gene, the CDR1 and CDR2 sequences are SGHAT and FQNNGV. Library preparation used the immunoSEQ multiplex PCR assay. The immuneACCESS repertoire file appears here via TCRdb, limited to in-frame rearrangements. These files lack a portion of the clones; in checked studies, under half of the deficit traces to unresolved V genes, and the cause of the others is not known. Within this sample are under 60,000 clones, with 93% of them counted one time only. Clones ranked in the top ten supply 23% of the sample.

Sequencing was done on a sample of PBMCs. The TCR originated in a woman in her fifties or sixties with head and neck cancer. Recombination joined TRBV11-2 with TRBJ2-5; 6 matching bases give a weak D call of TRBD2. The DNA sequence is TGTGCCAGCAGCTTACATGGGACTGCGCAAGAGACCCAGTACTTC. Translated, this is CASSLHGTAQETQYF.